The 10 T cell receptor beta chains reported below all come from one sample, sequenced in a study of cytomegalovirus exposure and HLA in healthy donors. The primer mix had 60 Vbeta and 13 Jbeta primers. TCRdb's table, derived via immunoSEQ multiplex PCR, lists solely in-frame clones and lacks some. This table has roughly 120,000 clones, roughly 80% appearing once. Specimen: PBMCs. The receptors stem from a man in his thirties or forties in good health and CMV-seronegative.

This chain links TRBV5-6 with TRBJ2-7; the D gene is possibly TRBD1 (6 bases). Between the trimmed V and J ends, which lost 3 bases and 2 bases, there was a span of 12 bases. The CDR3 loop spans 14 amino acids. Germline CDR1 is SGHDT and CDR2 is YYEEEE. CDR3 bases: TGTGCCAGCAGCTCGGGACACCCGACCTACGAGCAGTACTTC. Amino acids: CASSSGHPTYEQYF.

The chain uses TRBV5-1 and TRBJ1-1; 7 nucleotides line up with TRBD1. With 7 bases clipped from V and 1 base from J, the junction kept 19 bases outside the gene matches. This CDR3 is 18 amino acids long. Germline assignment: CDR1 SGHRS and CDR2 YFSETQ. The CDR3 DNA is TGCGCCAGCGGTCGTAGGTCGGAGTGGGGACAGCAGAACACTGAAGCTTTCTTT. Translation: CASGRRSEWGQQNTEAFF.

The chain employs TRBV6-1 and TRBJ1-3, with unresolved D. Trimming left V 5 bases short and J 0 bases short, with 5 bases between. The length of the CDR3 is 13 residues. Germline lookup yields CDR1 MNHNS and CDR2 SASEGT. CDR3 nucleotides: TGTGCCAGCAGTATGCGCTCTGGAAACACCATATATTTT. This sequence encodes CASSMRSGNTIYF.

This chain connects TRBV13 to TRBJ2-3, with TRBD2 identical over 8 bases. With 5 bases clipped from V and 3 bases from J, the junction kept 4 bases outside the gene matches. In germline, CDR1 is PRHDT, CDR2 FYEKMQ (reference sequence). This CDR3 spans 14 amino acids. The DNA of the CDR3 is TGTGCCAGCAGCGGGACTAGTAAGACAGATACGCAGTATTTT. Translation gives CASSGTSKTDTQYF.

CDR3 region: CASSLTGGYQETQYF. CDR3 sequence (DNA): TGTGCCAGCAGTTTGACAGGGGGGTACCAAGAGACCCAGTACTTC. This rearrangement joins TRBV28 to TRBJ2-5; 9 positions agree with TRBD1. Germline CDR1 MDHEN, CDR2 SYDVKM. The CDR3 has 15 amino acids. Trimming removed 3 bases from V and 0 bases from J; junction bases left unmatched: 2.

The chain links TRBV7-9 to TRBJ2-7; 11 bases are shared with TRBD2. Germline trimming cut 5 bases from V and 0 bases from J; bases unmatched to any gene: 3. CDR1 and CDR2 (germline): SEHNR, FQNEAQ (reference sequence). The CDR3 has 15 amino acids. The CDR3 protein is CASSRSGRASYEQYF. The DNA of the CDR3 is TGTGCCAGCAGCCGTAGCGGGAGGGCCTCCTACGAGCAGTACTTC. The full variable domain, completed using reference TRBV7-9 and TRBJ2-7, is DTGVSQNPRHKITKRGQNVTFRCDPISEHNRLYWYRQTLGQGPEFLTYFQNEAQLEKSRLLSDRFSAERPKGSFSTLEIQRTEQGDSAMYLCASSRSGRASYEQYFGPGTRLTVT.

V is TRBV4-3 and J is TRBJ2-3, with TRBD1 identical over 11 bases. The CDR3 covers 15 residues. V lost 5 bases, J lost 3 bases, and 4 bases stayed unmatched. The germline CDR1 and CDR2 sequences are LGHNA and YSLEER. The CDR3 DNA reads TGCGCCAGCAGCAGGGACAGGGGGAGGACAGATACGCAGTATTTT. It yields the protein CASSRDRGRTDTQYF.

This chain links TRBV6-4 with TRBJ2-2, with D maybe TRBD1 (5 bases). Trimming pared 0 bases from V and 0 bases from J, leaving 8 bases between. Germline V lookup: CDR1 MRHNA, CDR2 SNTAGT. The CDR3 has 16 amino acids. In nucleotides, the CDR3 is TGTGCCAGCAGTGACTCGAAGACAGCGAACACCGGGGAGCTGTTTTTT. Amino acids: CASSDSKTANTGELFF.

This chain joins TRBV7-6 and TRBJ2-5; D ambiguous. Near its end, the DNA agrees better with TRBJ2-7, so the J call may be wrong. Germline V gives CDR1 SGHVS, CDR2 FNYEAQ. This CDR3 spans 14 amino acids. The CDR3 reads CASSLRSGSYEQYF. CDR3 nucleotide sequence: TGTGCCAGCAGCTTACGATCAGGCTCCTACGAGCAGTACTTC.

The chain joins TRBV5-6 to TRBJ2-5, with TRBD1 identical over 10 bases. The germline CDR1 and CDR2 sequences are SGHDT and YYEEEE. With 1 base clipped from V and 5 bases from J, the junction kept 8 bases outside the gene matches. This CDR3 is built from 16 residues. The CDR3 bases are TGTGCCAGCAGCTTGCGACAGGGGGCTTTGGCGGAGACCCAGTACTTC. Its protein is CASSLRQGALAETQYF. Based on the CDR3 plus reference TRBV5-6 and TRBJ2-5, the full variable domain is DAGVTQSPTHLIKTRGQQVTLRCSPKSGHDTVSWYQQALGQGPQFIFQYYEEEERQRGNFPDRFSGHQFPNYSSELNVNALLLGDSALYLCASSLRQGALAETQYFGPGTRLLVL.